This entry features one T cell receptor beta chain sequence. This specimen comes from a study of blood T cell repertoires in COVID-19. For the study at large: Sources were T cells, B-cell-depleted T cells, or PBMCs; the material itself was cDNA or gDNA.

Original handling: Amplified reference gene primers provided the basis for estimating nucleated cell counts. The method was immunoSEQ multiplex PCR; TCRdb's version includes in-frame clones alone and lacks a portion of them. V, J and clone size are those of that table, while D and trimming were read from the DNA. The repertoire holds 150,000 or so clones, with about 86% as singletons. The CDR3 has 15 amino acids. The germline V gene has CDR1 SGHDT and CDR2 YYEEEE. The V end was cut by 0 bases, the J end by 8 bases, with 14 bases between. This TCR was recovered from a woman aged 70-85 years with COVID-19, enrolled during active disease. The chain combines TRBV5-6 with TRBJ1-4, with a possible D match to TRBD1 (6 bases). The specimen was peripheral blood. CDR3 sequence: CASSLGPGAWEKLFF. CDR3 bases: TGTGCCAGCAGCTTGGGGCCAGGGGCCTGGGAAAAACTGTTTTTT.